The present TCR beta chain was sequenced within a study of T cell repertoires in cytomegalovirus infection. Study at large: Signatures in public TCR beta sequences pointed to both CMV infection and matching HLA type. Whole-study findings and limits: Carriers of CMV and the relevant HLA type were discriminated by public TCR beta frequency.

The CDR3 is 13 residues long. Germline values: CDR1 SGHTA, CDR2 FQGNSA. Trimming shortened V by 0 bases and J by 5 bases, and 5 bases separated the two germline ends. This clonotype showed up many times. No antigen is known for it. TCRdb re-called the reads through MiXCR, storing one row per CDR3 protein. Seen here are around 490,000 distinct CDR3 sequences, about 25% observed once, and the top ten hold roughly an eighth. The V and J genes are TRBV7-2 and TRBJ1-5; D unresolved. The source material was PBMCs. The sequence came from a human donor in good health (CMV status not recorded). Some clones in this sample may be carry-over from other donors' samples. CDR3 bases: TGTGCCAGCAGCTTAGCCTCTCATCAGCCCCAGCATTTT. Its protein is CASSLASHQPQHF.